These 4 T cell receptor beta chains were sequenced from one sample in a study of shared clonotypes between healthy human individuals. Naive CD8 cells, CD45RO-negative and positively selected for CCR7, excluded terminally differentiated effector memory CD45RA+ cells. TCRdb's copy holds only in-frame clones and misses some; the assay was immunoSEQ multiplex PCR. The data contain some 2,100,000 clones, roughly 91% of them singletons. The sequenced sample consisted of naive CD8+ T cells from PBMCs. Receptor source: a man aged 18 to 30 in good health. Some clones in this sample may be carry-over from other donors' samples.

The CDR3 loop reads CATSRTGEDQPQHF. In DNA form, the CDR3 reads TGTGCCACCAGCCGAACAGGGGAGGATCAGCCCCAGCATTTT. The rearrangement uses TRBV15 and TRBJ1-5; TRBD1 matches at 7 bases. The germline V gene has CDR1 LNHNV and CDR2 YYDKDF (reference sequence). This CDR3 is built from 14 residues. V gave up 5 bases and J gave up 5 bases; unmatched junction bases: 6.

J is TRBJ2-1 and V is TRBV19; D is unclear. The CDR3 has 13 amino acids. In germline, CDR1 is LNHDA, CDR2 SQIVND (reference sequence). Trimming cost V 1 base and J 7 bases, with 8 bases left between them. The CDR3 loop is CASSIAPLNEQFF. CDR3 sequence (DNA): TGTGCCAGTAGTATAGCCCCGCTAAATGAGCAGTTCTTC.

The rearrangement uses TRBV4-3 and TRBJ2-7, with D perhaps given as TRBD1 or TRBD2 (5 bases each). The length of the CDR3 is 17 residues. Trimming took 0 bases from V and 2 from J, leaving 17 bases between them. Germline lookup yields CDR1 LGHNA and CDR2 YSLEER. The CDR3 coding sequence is TGCGCCAGCAGCCAAGAGTGGTTGGGGGTAGTGACCTACGAGCAGTACTTC. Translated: CASSQEWLGVVTYEQYF.

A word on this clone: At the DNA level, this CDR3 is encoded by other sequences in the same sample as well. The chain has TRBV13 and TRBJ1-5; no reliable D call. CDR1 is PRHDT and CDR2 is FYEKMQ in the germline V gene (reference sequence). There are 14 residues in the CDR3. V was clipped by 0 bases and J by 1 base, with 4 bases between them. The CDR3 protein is CASSLGRSNQPQHF. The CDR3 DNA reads TGTGCCAGCAGCTTAGGGCGGAGCAATCAGCCCCAGCATTTT.